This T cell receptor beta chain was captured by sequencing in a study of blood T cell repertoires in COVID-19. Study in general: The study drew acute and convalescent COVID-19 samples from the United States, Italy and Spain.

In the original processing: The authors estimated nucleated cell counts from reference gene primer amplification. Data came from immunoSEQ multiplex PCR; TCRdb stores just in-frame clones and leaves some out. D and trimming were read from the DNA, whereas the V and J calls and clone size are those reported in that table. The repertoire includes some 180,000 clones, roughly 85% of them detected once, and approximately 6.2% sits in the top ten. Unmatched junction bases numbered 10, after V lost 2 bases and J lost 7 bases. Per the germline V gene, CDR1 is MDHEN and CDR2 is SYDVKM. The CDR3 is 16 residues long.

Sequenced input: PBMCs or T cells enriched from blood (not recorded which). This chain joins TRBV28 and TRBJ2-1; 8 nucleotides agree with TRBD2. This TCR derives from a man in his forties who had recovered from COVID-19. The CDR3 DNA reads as TGTGCCAGCAGTTTACCTAGCGGGCCTAAGCGGAATGAGCAGTTCTTC. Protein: CASSLPSGPKRNEQFF. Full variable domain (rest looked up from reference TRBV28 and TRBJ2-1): DVKVTQSSRYLVKRTGEKVFLECVQDMDHENMFWYRQDPGLGLRLIYFSYDVKMKEKGDIPEGYSVSREKKERFSLILESASTNQTSMYLCASSLPSGPKRNEQFFGPGTRLTVL.